In this sample, the clone carrying this TCR beta chain turned up a few times. Its specificity is not known. TCR beta libraries were made by quantitative 5'-RACE with molecular barcodes. TCRdb re-called the 5' RACE reads through MiXCR, storing one row per CDR3 protein. The table includes about 840,000 distinct CDR3 sequences, roughly 12% detected once. This record belongs to a study of CD8 T cells in ankylosing spondylitis. Whole-study findings and limits: Roughly eight highly homologous variants formed a TCR beta motif that appeared characteristic of ankylosing spondylitis blood. Matched ankylosing spondylitis synovial fluid reportedly showed significant enrichment of disease-linked clones.

Germline trimming cut 4 bases from V and 8 bases from J; bases unmatched to any gene: 10. The CDR3 consists of 15 residues. Looked up from germline, CDR1 is SGHRS and CDR2 is YFSETQ. This TCR was sampled from a male donor with ankylosing spondylitis. Material: blood, either unsorted or a sorted T cell fraction (not recorded which). This chain joins TRBV5-1 and TRBJ1-4; TRBD1 aligns across 8 bases. CDR3 in amino acids: CASSHGQGFGEKLFF. The CDR3 DNA reads TGCGCCAGCAGCCACGGACAGGGTTTCGGCGAAAAACTGTTTTTT.